These 20 T cell receptor beta chains were all obtained from the same sample, sequenced in a study of blood T cell repertoires in COVID-19. Using immunoSEQ multiplex PCR, the repertoire was profiled, and TCRdb retains in-frame clones only, with some absent. The sample has about 210,000 clones; about 86% are singletons. The sample taken for sequencing was PBMCs or T cells enriched from blood (not recorded which). The receptors were sampled from a woman between 40 and 55 years old with acute COVID-19.

This clone appeared a single time. The chain joins TRBV28 to TRBJ1-2; 12 bases align to TRBD1. In germline, CDR1 is MDHEN, CDR2 SYDVKM. V lost 2 bases to trimming and J lost 4 bases; unmatched junction nucleotides: 8. The CDR3 covers 17 residues. The CDR3 DNA reads as TGTGCCAGCAGTTTAGGGGGACAGGGGGCTGTCGGCTATGGCTACACCTTC. It codes for CASSLGGQGAVGYGYTF.

This rearrangement joins TRBV27 to TRBJ1-6, with TRBD1 identical over 9 bases. In germline, CDR1 is MNHEY, CDR2 SMNVEV (reference sequence). V shed 7 bases, J shed 2 bases, and the junction held 6 bases outside the gene matches. The length of the CDR3 is 16 residues. The CDR3 DNA reads as TGTGCCAGCACCCGGGGGGACAGGGCCTATAATTCACCCCTCCACTTT. Encoded protein: CASTRGDRAYNSPLHF.

The J gene is TRBJ2-3, the V gene TRBV6-4; possible D gene TRBD1, 8 bases. V lost 6 bases to trimming and J lost 0 bases, with 13 bases between them. This CDR3 comprises 15 residues. The germline CDR1 and CDR2 sequences are MRHNA and SNTAGT. The CDR3, as DNA: TGTGCCAGCAGAAAACAGGGGGGGAGCACAGATACGCAGTATTTT. This gives the protein CASRKQGGSTDTQYF.

V usage is TRBV24-1 and J usage is TRBJ2-5, with 9 nucleotides matching TRBD2. The V and J ends lost 4 bases and 1 base, in that order; junction bases with no gene match: 9. This CDR3 contains 17 residues. CDR1 is KGHDR and CDR2 is SFDVKD in the germline V gene. CDR3 in amino acids: CATSEVAGVGFQETQYF. CDR3 DNA: TGTGCCACCAGTGAAGTAGCGGGAGTAGGGTTCCAAGAGACCCAGTACTTC.

V and J are TRBV19 and TRBJ1-5; 10 nucleotides line up with TRBD1. CDR1 is LNHDA and CDR2 is SQIVND in the germline V gene (reference sequence). This CDR3 is 14 amino acids long. V was pared by 7 bases and J by 7 bases, with 7 bases of the junction left unmatched. Here the CDR3 reads CASTGTGVSQPQHF. DNA for the CDR3: TGTGCCAGTACAGGGACAGGGGTCAGCCAGCCCCAGCATTTT.

The rearrangement links TRBV5-1 to TRBJ1-2; 8 nucleotides align to TRBD1. V gave up 4 bases and J gave up 8 bases; unmatched junction bases: 10. CDR1 and CDR2 from the germline V gene are SGHRS and YFSETQ. The CDR3 totals 14 residues. This chain's CDR3 is CASSPDGQGWGYTF. The CDR3 coding sequence is TGCGCCAGCAGCCCCGATGGACAGGGATGGGGCTACACCTTC.

DNA of the CDR3: TGTGCCAGCAGCGTTAGCGGGAGGGACTACAATGAGCAGTTCTTC. This gives the protein CASSVSGRDYNEQFF. V usage is TRBV9 and J usage is TRBJ2-1, with 11 bases matching TRBD2. The trim removed 2 bases at V and 3 bases at J, leaving 1 base unmatched. This CDR3 region has 15 residues. The germline CDR1 and CDR2 sequences are SGDLS and YYNGEE.

This clone was seen only once. The J gene is TRBJ1-5, the V gene TRBV27; 8 nucleotides align to TRBD1. V lost 4 bases, J lost 0 bases, and 2 bases stayed unmatched. This CDR3 contains 15 residues. CDR1 MNHEY and CDR2 SMNVEV come from the germline V gene (reference sequence). The CDR3 loop is CASSWTGNSNQPQHF. The CDR3, as DNA: TGTGCCAGCAGTTGGACAGGGAATAGCAATCAGCCCCAGCATTTT.

The rearrangement uses TRBV5-1 and TRBJ1-2, with 7 bases lining up with TRBD1. The CDR3 length is 14 residues. Germline CDR1 reads SGHRS; CDR2 reads YFSETQ. V lost 0 bases to trimming and J lost 5 bases; unmatched junction nucleotides: 4. The CDR3, as DNA: TGCGCCAGCAGCTTGGAAGGCAGGGGGTATGGCTACACCTTC. Translation: CASSLEGRGYGYTF. The full variable domain, rest sourced from reference TRBV5-1 and TRBJ1-2, is KAGVTQTPRYLIKTRGQQVTLSCSPISGHRSVSWYQQTPGQGLQFLFEYFSETQRNKGNFPGRFSGRQFSNSRSEMNVSTLELGDSALYLCASSLEGRGYGYTFGSGTRLTVV.

The chain links TRBV4-2 to TRBJ1-1, with TRBD1 matching 7 bases. CDR1 is LGHNA and CDR2 is YNFKEQ in the germline V gene. The CDR3 consists of 16 residues. The V gene end was trimmed by 1 base and the J gene end by 3 bases; junction bases not matched to a gene: 8. CDR3 sequence: CASSQVRQGLHTEAFF. DNA for the CDR3: TGTGCCAGCAGCCAAGTACGACAGGGATTGCACACTGAAGCTTTCTTT.

The J gene is TRBJ2-7, the V gene TRBV9; 7 nucleotides agree with TRBD1. The CDR3 sequence is 14 residues long. The germline CDR1 and CDR2 sequences are SGDLS and YYNGEE. J lost 3 bases, V lost 3 bases, and 6 bases had no gene match. CDR3 sequence: CASSASGTDYEQYF. The DNA of the CDR3 is TGTGCCAGCAGCGCCTCCGGGACAGACTACGAGCAGTACTTC.

The chain is built from TRBV7-3 and TRBJ2-3; no reliable D call. Deletions cut 3 bases from V and 0 bases from J, with 10 bases between. The CDR3 runs to 15 residues. Per the germline V gene, CDR1 is SGHTA and CDR2 is FQGTGA. The CDR3 reads CASSLTVTSTDTQYF. The CDR3 bases are TGTGCCAGCAGCTTGACTGTCACTAGCACAGATACGCAGTATTTT. The variable domain in full, completed from reference TRBV7-3 and TRBJ2-3, reads GAGVSQTPSNKVTEKGKYVELRCDPISGHTALYWYRQSLGQGPEFLIYFQGTGAADDSGLPNDRFFAVRPEGSVSTLKIQRTERGDSAVYLCASSLTVTSTDTQYFGPGTRLTVL.

The chain combines TRBV28 with TRBJ2-7; TRBD2 matches 9 bases. Per germline, CDR1 MDHEN and CDR2 SYDVKM. The V and J ends lost 7 bases and 3 bases, in that order; junction bases with no gene match: 13. This CDR3 region has 16 residues. CDR3 nucleotide sequence: TGTGCCAGCACACCCCGGGGGGCGGGAGGGCTCTACGAGCAGTACTTC. Translating gives CASTPRGAGGLYEQYF.

This clone was observed a handful of times. This rearrangement joins TRBV29-1 to TRBJ2-5; 8 nucleotides agree with TRBD2. Germline V gene sequence: CDR1 SQVTM, CDR2 ANQGSEA. The CDR3 consists of 12 residues. Trimming took 3 bases from V and 9 from J; bases not matched to a gene: 6. The CDR3 nucleotides read TGCAGCGTTGATTCGGGAGGGGCGGCCCAGTACTTC. Residues: CSVDSGGAAQYF.

This clone was counted a single time. This chain connects TRBV19 to TRBJ1-3; 9 bases align to TRBD1. CDR1 is LNHDA and CDR2 is SQIVND in the germline V gene (reference sequence). With V trimmed by 3 bases and J by 5 bases, 8 bases remained unmatched. CDR3 length: 16 amino acids. The CDR3 DNA is TGTGCCAGTAGTATGGGGACAGGGCACCGAAGAAACACCATATATTTT. Translating gives CASSMGTGHRRNTIYF.

This clone appeared a single time. The genes are TRBV11-3 and TRBJ2-7, with D perhaps TRBD2 (7 bases). Trimming took 5 bases from V and 4 from J, leaving 30 bases between them. This CDR3 spans 19 amino acids. In germline, CDR1 is SGHNT, CDR2 YENEEA. The CDR3 DNA is TGTGCCAGCAGCCCTATGGGGGCTAGCGGAAGAGCAAATGTTTACGAGCAGTACTTC. Protein product: CASSPMGASGRANVYEQYF.

This chain connects TRBV27 to TRBJ1-1; 10 bases fit TRBD1. CDR1 is MNHEY and CDR2 is SMNVEV in the germline V gene (reference sequence). The trim removed 5 bases at V and 4 bases at J, leaving 19 bases unmatched. CDR3 length: 19 residues. The CDR3 spells CASSLSERDRGEWGTEAFF. CDR3 bases: TGTGCCAGCAGTCTCTCGGAGAGGGACAGGGGAGAATGGGGCACTGAAGCTTTCTTT.

The rearrangement links TRBV29-1 to TRBJ2-1; the D gene is possibly TRBD1 (6 bases). V lost 6 bases and J lost 6, with 15 bases in between. The CDR3 consists of 13 residues. Germline assignment: CDR1 SQVTM and CDR2 ANQGSEA. The CDR3 nucleotides read TGCAGCGTCACAGGGTCCCATTCCAATGAGCAGTTCTTC. Its translation: CSVTGSHSNEQFF.

The genes are TRBV28 and TRBJ1-2, with 8 nucleotides matching TRBD1. CDR3 length equals 14 residues. The germline gives CDR1 MDHEN, CDR2 SYDVKM. V trimming: 3 bases; J trimming: 8 bases; junction bases outside the gene matches: 8. For the CDR3, the DNA is TGTGCCAGCAGTTTCCCTGTTGACAGGGGCGGCTACACCTTC. Protein sequence: CASSFPVDRGGYTF.

The chain couples TRBV28 to TRBJ2-3, with D perhaps TRBD1 (6 bases). The CDR3 covers 17 residues. The V end lost 6 bases, the J end lost 1 base, and 20 bases lay between the germline ends. CDR1 is MDHEN and CDR2 is SYDVKM in the germline V gene. CDR3 coding DNA: TGTGCCAGCAGCCCCGCTGTCGTGGGGGCGGGCACAGATACGCAGTATTTT. This codes for CASSPAVVGAGTDTQYF.